One sample yielded the 12 T cell receptor beta chains listed below, sequenced in a study of T cells in localized non-small cell lung cancer. Sequencing was performed with immunoSEQ multiplex PCR; in TCRdb, only in-frame clones are kept and a portion is missing. The sample consists of about 33,000 clones, about 81% of them appearing once. The material sequenced was peripheral blood, taken before any cancer treatment. Receptor source: a male donor aged 60 or over with stage II squamous cell lung carcinoma.

The chain employs TRBV27 and TRBJ2-2; D not certain. Germline V CDR1 and CDR2: MNHEY, SMNVEV (reference sequence). This CDR3 is 16 amino acids long. V was cut by 8 bases and J by 2 bases, with 18 bases left in between. CDR3 sequence (DNA): TGTGCCAGCCAGATGCATAGGGCCCAAAACACCGGGGAGCTGTTTTTT. Protein sequence: CASQMHRAQNTGELFF.

The chain uses TRBV19 and TRBJ1-1; tentative D call: TRBD1 (5 bases). This CDR3 has 14 amino acids. CDR1 and CDR2 (germline): LNHDA, SQIVND (reference sequence). Trimming removed 3 bases from V and 4 bases from J, with 12 bases in between. The CDR3 region is CASSMFNGATEAFF. The CDR3 nucleotides read TGTGCCAGTAGTATGTTCAACGGGGCCACTGAAGCTTTCTTT. Full variable domain (remainder filled in from reference TRBV19 and TRBJ1-1): DGGITQSPKYLFRKEGQNVTLSCEQNLNHDAMYWYRQDPGQGLRLIYYSQIVNDFQKGDIAEGYSVSREKKESFPLTVTSAQKNPTAFYLCASSMFNGATEAFFGQGTRLTVV.

The V gene is TRBV5-1, the J gene TRBJ2-5, with 9 positions matching TRBD2. Germline trimming cut 3 bases from V and 1 base from J; bases unmatched to any gene: 4. Germline assignment: CDR1 SGHRS and CDR2 YFSETQ. This CDR3 comprises 15 residues. The CDR3 protein is CASSWGRGGQETQYF. The DNA of the CDR3 is TGCGCCAGCAGCTGGGGGCGGGGGGGCCAAGAGACCCAGTACTTC.

The chain carries TRBV15 and TRBJ2-7; D is possibly TRBD2 (5 bases). Germline V gene lookup returns CDR1 LNHNV and CDR2 YYDKDF (reference sequence). Trimming took off 1 base at V and 4 bases at J, with 17 bases between the two ends. The CDR3 totals 16 residues. The DNA of the CDR3 is TGTGCCACCAGCAGAGGGTCGGGGTCCCGGGTGTACGAGCAGTACTTC. Protein product: CATSRGSGSRVYEQYF.

CDR3 sequence: CASSLAGGGDTQYF. CDR3 nucleotide sequence: TGCGCCAGCAGCTTGGCGGGGGGTGGAGATACGCAGTATTTT. The chain couples TRBV5-1 to TRBJ2-3; the match to TRBD2 covers 7 bases. CDR1 and CDR2 (germline): SGHRS, YFSETQ. V shed 0 bases, J shed 5 bases, and the junction held 3 bases outside the gene matches. CDR3 length: 14 residues.

The rearrangement links TRBV5-1 to TRBJ2-1; no clear D. Germline-derived CDR1 and CDR2 are SGHRS and YFSETQ. CDR3 length equals 14 residues. The V end lost 0 bases, the J end lost 9 bases, and 13 bases lay between the germline ends. The CDR3 protein is CASSLDSGEGEQFF. CDR3 nucleotide sequence: TGCGCCAGCAGCTTGGATTCCGGTGAAGGTGAGCAGTTCTTC.

The chain combines TRBV11-1 with TRBJ2-3; no definite D call. CDR1 and CDR2 from the germline V gene are SGHAT and FQDESV (reference sequence). V lost 3 bases and J 4 bases, leaving 11 bases between the germline ends. The CDR3 extends over 14 amino acids. The CDR3 reads CASSLVLLADTQYF. The DNA of the CDR3 is TGTGCCAGCAGCTTGGTGCTTCTCGCAGATACGCAGTATTTT.

The chain joins TRBV19 to TRBJ1-5; D gene unclear. The germline CDR1 and CDR2 sequences are LNHDA and SQIVND (reference sequence). Trimming stripped 3 bases from V and 5 bases from J, with 8 bases between. The CDR3 runs to 13 residues. CDR3 amino acids: CASSIGADQPQHF. For the CDR3, the DNA is TGTGCCAGTAGTATTGGAGCGGATCAGCCCCAGCATTTT.

The rearrangement links TRBV10-3 to TRBJ2-1; 8 nucleotides agree with TRBD2. V lost 4 bases, J lost 8 bases, and 7 bases stayed unmatched. This CDR3 has 14 amino acids. Per the germline V gene, CDR1 is ENHRY and CDR2 is SYGVKD. The CDR3 DNA reads TGTGCCATCAGTGGTGTCAGCGGGAGCTATGAGCAGTTCTTC. Translating it yields CAISGVSGSYEQFF.

Details on this clone: A much larger clone differs by one base, so this may be a read error. V gene TRBV5-1 combines with J gene TRBJ1-1; D is unresolved. V was trimmed by 0 bases and J by 1 base, leaving 7 bases between them. Germline CDR1 is SGHRS and CDR2 is YFSETQ. The CDR3 length is 14 residues. In DNA, the CDR3 is TGCGCCAGCAGCTTGGGACGCCAGAACACTGAAGCTTTCTTT. As protein: CASSLGRQNTEAFF. Full variable domain (remainder filled in from reference TRBV5-1 and TRBJ1-1): KAGVTQTPRYLIKTRGQQVTLSCSPISGHRSVSWYQQTPGQGLQFLFEYFSETQRNKGNFPGRFSGRQFSNSRSEMNVSTLELGDSALYLCASSLGRQNTEAFFGQGTRLTVV.

This chain joins TRBV11-2 and TRBJ2-1; 9 nucleotides match TRBD2. Germline values: CDR1 SGHAT, CDR2 FQNNGV. The CDR3 totals 14 residues. Unmatched junction bases numbered 3, after V lost 2 bases and J lost 7 bases. The CDR3 DNA is TGTGCCAGCAGCTTACTAGCGGGAACAAATGAGCAGTTCTTC. This translates into CASSLLAGTNEQFF.

The count of this clone is one. The J gene is TRBJ1-2, the V gene TRBV6-1; 9 bases fit TRBD1. The V gene's germline CDR1 is MNHNS and CDR2 SASEGT. The CDR3 covers 14 residues. V gave up 5 bases and J gave up 8 bases; unmatched junction bases: 9. The DNA for the CDR3 is TGTGCCAGCAGTACAGGGGGCGCGGGGAGGGGCTACACCTTC. It is translated as CASSTGGAGRGYTF.